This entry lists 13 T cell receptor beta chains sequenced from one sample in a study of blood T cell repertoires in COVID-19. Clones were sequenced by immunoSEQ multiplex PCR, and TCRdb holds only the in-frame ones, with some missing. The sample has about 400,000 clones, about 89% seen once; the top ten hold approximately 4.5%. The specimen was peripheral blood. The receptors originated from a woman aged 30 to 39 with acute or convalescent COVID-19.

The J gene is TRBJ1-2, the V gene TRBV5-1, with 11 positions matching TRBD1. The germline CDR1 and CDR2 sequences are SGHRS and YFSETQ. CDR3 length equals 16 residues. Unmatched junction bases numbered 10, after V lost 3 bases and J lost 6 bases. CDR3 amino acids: CASSWTGGPWDDGYTF. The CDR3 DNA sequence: TGCGCCAGCAGCTGGACAGGGGGCCCTTGGGACGATGGCTACACCTTC.

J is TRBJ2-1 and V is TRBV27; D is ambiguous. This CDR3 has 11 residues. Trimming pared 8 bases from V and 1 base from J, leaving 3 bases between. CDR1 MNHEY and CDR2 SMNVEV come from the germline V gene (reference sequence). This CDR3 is CASHSYNEQFF. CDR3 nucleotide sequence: TGTGCCAGCCATTCCTACAATGAGCAGTTCTTC.

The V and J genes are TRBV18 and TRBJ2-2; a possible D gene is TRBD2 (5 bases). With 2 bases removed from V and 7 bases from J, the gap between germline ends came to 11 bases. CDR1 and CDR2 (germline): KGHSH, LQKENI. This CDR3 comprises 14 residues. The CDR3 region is CASSPDVTIGELFF. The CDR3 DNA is TGTGCCAGCTCACCAGACGTGACTATCGGGGAGCTGTTTTTT.

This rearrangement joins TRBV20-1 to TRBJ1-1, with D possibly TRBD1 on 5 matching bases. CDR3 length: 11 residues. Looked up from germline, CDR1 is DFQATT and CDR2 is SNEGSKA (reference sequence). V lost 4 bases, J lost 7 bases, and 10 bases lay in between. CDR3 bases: TGCAGTGCTACCCCGACAGTTGAAGCTTTCTTT. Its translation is CSATPTVEAFF.

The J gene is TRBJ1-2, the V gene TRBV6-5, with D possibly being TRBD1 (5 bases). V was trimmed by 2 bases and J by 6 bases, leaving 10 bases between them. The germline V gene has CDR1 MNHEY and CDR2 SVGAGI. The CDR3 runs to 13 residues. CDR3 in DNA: TGTGCCAGCAGTTACCCCGGGGGTGATGGCTACACCTTC. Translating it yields CASSYPGGDGYTF.

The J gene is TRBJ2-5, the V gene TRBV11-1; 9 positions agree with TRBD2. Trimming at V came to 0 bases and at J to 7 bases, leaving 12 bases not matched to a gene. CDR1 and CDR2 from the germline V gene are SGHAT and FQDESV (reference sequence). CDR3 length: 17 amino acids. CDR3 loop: CASSLAKPGTSRTTQYF. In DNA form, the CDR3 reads TGTGCCAGCAGCTTAGCTAAACCTGGGACTAGCCGTACGACCCAGTACTTC.

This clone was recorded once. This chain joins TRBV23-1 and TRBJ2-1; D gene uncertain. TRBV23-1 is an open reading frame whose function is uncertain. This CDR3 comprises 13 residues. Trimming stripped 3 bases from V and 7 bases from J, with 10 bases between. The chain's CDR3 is CASSHSPGNEQFF. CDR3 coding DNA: TGCGCCAGCAGTCACTCGCCCGGGAATGAGCAGTTCTTC.

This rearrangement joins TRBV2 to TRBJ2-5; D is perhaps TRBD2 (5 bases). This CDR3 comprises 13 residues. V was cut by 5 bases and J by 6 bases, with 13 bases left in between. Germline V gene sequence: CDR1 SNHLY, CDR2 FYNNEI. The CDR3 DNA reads TGTGCCAGCAGTTTTGAACGGGAAAAGACCCAGTACTTC. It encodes CASSFEREKTQYF.

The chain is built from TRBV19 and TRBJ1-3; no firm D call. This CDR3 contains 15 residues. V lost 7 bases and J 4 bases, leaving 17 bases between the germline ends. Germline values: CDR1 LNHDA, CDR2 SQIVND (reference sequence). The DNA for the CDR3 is TGTGCCAGTACCCCTCAAACCTTAAGCGGAAACACCATATATTTT. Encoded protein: CASTPQTLSGNTIYF.

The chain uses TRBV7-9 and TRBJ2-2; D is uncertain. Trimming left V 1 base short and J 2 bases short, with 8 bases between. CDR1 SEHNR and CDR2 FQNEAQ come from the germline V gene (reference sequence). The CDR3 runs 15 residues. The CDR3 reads CASSLVGGNTGELFF. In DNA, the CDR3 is TGTGCCAGCAGCTTAGTTGGCGGAAACACCGGGGAGCTGTTTTTT.

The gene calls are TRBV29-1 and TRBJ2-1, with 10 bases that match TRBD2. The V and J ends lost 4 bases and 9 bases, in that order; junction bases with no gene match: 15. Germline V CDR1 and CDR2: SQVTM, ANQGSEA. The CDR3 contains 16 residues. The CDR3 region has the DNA TGCAGCGTTGTGTTACTAGCGGGGATCTCGGGTCGTGAGCAGTTCTTC. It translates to CSVVLLAGISGREQFF.

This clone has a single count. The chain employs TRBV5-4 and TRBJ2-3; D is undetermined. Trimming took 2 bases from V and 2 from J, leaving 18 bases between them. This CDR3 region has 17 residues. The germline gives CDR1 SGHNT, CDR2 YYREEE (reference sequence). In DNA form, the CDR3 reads TGTGCCAGCAGCTTCTTAGTGAGTGGCGGAGCCACAGATACGCAGTATTTT. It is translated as CASSFLVSGGATDTQYF. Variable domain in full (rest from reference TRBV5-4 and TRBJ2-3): ETGVTQSPTHLIKTRGQQVTLRCSSQSGHNTVSWYQQALGQGPQFIFQYYREEENGRGNFPPRFSGLQFPNYSSELNVNALELDDSALYLCASSFLVSGGATDTQYFGPGTRLTVL.

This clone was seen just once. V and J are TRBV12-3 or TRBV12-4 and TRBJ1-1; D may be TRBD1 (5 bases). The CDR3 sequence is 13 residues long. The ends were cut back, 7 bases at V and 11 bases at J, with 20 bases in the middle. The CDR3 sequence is CASTGQIAELAFF. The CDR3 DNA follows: TGTGCCAGCACCGGACAAATAGCGGAATTGGCTTTCTTT.